These T cell receptor beta chains were read from a single sample in a study of OX40 agonist ivuxolimab in advanced cancers. Measured with immunoSEQ multiplex PCR; TCRdb has only the in-frame clones, and not every one. Among about 110,000 clones listed, around 90% were seen once. The sequences come from CD4+ or CD8+ T cells sorted from blood, collected in a trial of the OX40 agonist ivuxolimab. These receptors came from an adult with an advanced solid tumor such as melanoma, head and neck, liver or kidney cancer. The CDR3 runs from the conserved cysteine through the conserved F or W. The order of the fields is D gene, J gene, V gene, clone size, CDR3 DNA, CDR3 protein. The D gene is left open where the match is weak. Clone size appears in some rows only: once, few, many, or a class for an expanded clone.

TRBD2 TRBJ2-5 TRBV4-2 . TGTGCCAGCAGCCAAGGAACTAGCGGGAGTGGTTTGGGGACCCAGTACTTC CASSQGTSGSGLGTQYF
. TRBJ1-1 TRBV19 . TGTGCCAGTAGTATAGGCCAGGGAGAGGACACTGAAGCTTTCTTT CASSIGQGEDTEAFF
TRBD1 TRBJ1-1 TRBV7-1 . TGTGCCAGCAGCCGACGACAGGGGACGGAGAACACTGAAGCTTTCTTT CASSRRQGTENTEAFF
. TRBJ1-1 TRBV5-4 . TGTGCCAGCAGTACGACCGGGATTAACCATGAAGCTTTCTTT CASSTTGINHEAFF
TRBD1 TRBJ1-4 TRBV4-3 . TGCGCCAGCAGCCAATCGACAGGGGTGAGCGAAAAACTGTTTTTT CASSQSTGVSEKLFF
. TRBJ2-7 TRBV28 . TGTGCCAGCAGGCGGGTGGGGGGCGGTCCCTACGAGCAGTACTTC CASRRVGGGPYEQYF
TRBD1 TRBJ2-1 TRBV2 . TGTGCCAGCAGTACGAACAGGGGGGATGAGCAGTTCTTC CASSTNRGDEQFF
. TRBJ2-1 TRBV4-1 . TGCGCCAGCAGCCAAGAAGGTGGGAGCTCGGCTTACAATGAGCAGTTCTTC CASSQEGGSSAYNEQFF
TRBD1 TRBJ2-7 TRBV11-3 . TGTGCCAGCAGCCGATTTGGACAGGGAACCTACGAGCAGTACTTC CASSRFGQGTYEQYF
TRBD2 TRBJ2-7 TRBV11-3 once TGTGCCAGCAGCTTGGGGGGGAGCTCCTACGAGCAGTACTTC CASSLGGSSYEQYF
. TRBJ2-1 TRBV10-3 . TGTGCCATCAGTGAGTCATCGTTCGGGAATGAGCAGTTCTTC CAISESSFGNEQFF
. TRBJ2-5 TRBV2 . TGTGCCAGCACTGTCGGGGGAGAGACCCAGTACTTC CASTVGGETQYF
. TRBJ2-7 TRBV11-2 . TGTGCCAGCAGCACAAAGGACGGGAACTCCTACGAGCAGTACTTC CASSTKDGNSYEQYF
. TRBJ1-1 TRBV7-9 . TGTGCCAGCAGCTTAGAGGGTTTGAACACTGAAGCTTTCTTT CASSLEGLNTEAFF
TRBD1 TRBJ2-7 TRBV7-9 . TGTGCCAGCAGCTTGGACAGGGCCTCTTACGAGCAGTACTTC CASSLDRASYEQYF
. TRBJ2-5 TRBV4-1 . TGCGCCAGCAGCTACCTTTTGTTCGAGACCCAGTACTTC CASSYLLFETQYF
. TRBJ2-1 TRBV7-5 . TGTGCCAGAAGCCTAGGACTAGTCTTTTTGTATGAGCAGTTCTTC CARSLGLVFLYEQFF
. TRBJ2-7 TRBV5-1 . TGCGCCAGCAGCTCCTCTTTACAGGGTTCTTCCTCCTACGAGCAGTACTTC CASSSSLQGSSSYEQYF
. TRBJ2-3 TRBV7-9 few TGTGCCAGCAGCATCGGGACTTACGGAGATACGCAGTATTTT CASSIGTYGDTQYF
. TRBJ2-5 TRBV4-3 . TGCGCCAGCAGCCCCGTGGTGGGAGGAGAGACCCAGTACTTC CASSPVVGGETQYF
TRBD2 TRBJ2-1 TRBV30 . TGTGCCTGGAGTGCGACTAGCGGCTACAATGAGCAGTTCTTC CAWSATSGYNEQFF
. TRBJ2-1 TRBV7-5 . TGTGCCAGAAGCTCGCCCCTGGGACTAGCGGGAGGGCCGAGAAATGAGCAGTTCTTC CARSSPLGLAGGPRNEQFF
TRBD1 TRBJ1-2 TRBV6-5 . TGTGCCAGCAGCCCGGGGACAGTTACGGGCTACACCTTC CASSPGTVTGYTF
. TRBJ1-2 TRBV29-1 . TGCAGCGTTGAAGAAGGGAAGTACGGCTACACCTTC CSVEEGKYGYTF
. TRBJ1-2 TRBV13 . TGTGCCAGCAGTCCGTACGACGCAGGGCGTAGAGGCTACACCTTC CASSPYDAGRRGYTF
. TRBJ2-7 TRBV7-2 . TGTGCCAGCAGCTTAGTGAGAGGGACGAATAACGAGCAGTACTTC CASSLVRGTNNEQYF
TRBD1 TRBJ1-5 TRBV25-1 . TGTGCCAGCAGTAGGACAGGGATGGGGCAGCCCCAGCATTTT CASSRTGMGQPQHF
TRBD1 TRBJ1-5 TRBV28 . TGTGCCAGCAGTTTCCCAGGGGGGAGCAATCAGCCCCAGCATTTT CASSFPGGSNQPQHF
. TRBJ2-7 TRBV11-2 . TGTGCCAGCAGCACGACAGGTCCCTACGAGCAGTACTTC CASSTTGPYEQYF
TRBD1 TRBJ1-2 TRBV6-5 . TGTGCCAGCAGACGTCGGACAGGGGCCTATGGCTACACCTTC CASRRRTGAYGYTF
. TRBJ2-7 TRBV6-5 . TGTGCCAGCAGTTACGACGAGGAAAGCTCCTACGAGCAGTACTTC CASSYDEESSYEQYF
. TRBJ2-1 TRBV7-3 . TGTGCCAGCAGCTCCCAGGGGCCTAGCTCCTACAATGAGCAGTTCTTC CASSSQGPSSYNEQFF
. TRBJ1-5 TRBV18 once TGTGCCAGCTCGCGGCTTCAGGATCAGCCCCAGCATTTT CASSRLQDQPQHF
. TRBJ1-2 TRBV5-4 . TGTGCCAGCAGCTATACAGGGAGGAATGGCTACACCTTC CASSYTGRNGYTF
TRBD1 TRBJ2-2 TRBV6-4 . TGTGCCAGCAGTGACTCTTGGGGACAGGGGGACACCGGGGAGCTGTTTTTT CASSDSWGQGDTGELFF
. TRBJ2-7 TRBV30 . TGTGCCTGCCTGGGAGATAAGGATAACGAGCAGTACTTC CACLGDKDNEQYF
TRBD2 TRBJ2-5 TRBV7-3 . TGTGCCAGCAGCCAGGGACTAGGGCGGGAGACCCAGTACTTC CASSQGLGRETQYF
. TRBJ1-1 TRBV18 once TGTGCCAGCTCACCACAGGGAGGTGGTGGTTGGGCTTTCTTT CASSPQGGGGWAFF
. TRBJ2-3 TRBV5-1 once TGCGCCAGCAGCTTCTCAGGGTCGGATACGCAGTATTTT CASSFSGSDTQYF
. TRBJ1-1 TRBV30 . TGTGCCTGGAGTCTTGGGACACAATATGAAGCTTTCTTT CAWSLGTQYEAFF
TRBD1 TRBJ1-5 TRBV27 once TGTGCCAGCAGTACTCTCACAGGGGATTTCAATCAGCCCCAGCATTTT CASSTLTGDFNQPQHF
TRBD2 TRBJ2-2 TRBV15 . TGTGCCACCAGCAGAACCGGGACTAGAAACACCGGGGAGCTGTTTTTT CATSRTGTRNTGELFF
TRBD1 TRBJ2-1 TRBV15 once TGTGCCACCAGCCTAGGAGGGCAGGGGGCCAGGGAGCAGTTCTTC CATSLGGQGAREQFF
TRBD2 TRBJ2-1 TRBV4-1 once TGCGCCAGCAGCCAAGAGGAGCTAGCGGGCCAGAGCTCCTACAATGAGCAGTTCTTC CASSQEELAGQSSYNEQFF
TRBD1 TRBJ1-3 TRBV2 . TGTGCCAGCTTATTACCGGGACAGGGGACAGGAAACACCATATATTTT CASLLPGQGTGNTIYF
TRBD1 TRBJ1-1 TRBV29-1 . TGCAGCGTTCTGACGACAGGGGGGGGCACTGAAGCTTTCTTT CSVLTTGGGTEAFF
TRBD1 TRBJ1-5 TRBV28 . TGTGCCAGCAGGCTTTCAGGGGGCGATCAGCCCCAGCATTTT CASRLSGGDQPQHF
TRBD1 TRBJ2-7 TRBV9 . TGTGCCAGCAGCGTAGGGGGACAGGGTATTTACGAGCAGTACTTC CASSVGGQGIYEQYF
. TRBJ2-3 TRBV6-1 once TGTGCCAGCAGTGAGCCCGGGATGGGAGATACGCAGTATTTT CASSEPGMGDTQYF
TRBD2 TRBJ2-1 TRBV4-3 few TGCGCCAGCAGCCAGGGGACTAGCGGGGGGACAGGCAATGAGCAGTTCTTC CASSQGTSGGTGNEQFF
TRBD1 TRBJ2-1 TRBV7-3 . TGTGCCAGCAGCTTAAATAAGGGGGCGAATGAGCAGTTCTTC CASSLNKGANEQFF
TRBD1 TRBJ1-3 TRBV6-5 . TGTGCCAGCAGTTACTCCGGACAGGACTCTGGAAACACCATATATTTT CASSYSGQDSGNTIYF